This T cell receptor (beta chain) was observed in a study of Graves' ophthalmopathy and Graves' hyperthyroidism. On this clonotype itself: A single base separates this from a much larger clone, so it may be a read error.

This CDR3 region has 15 residues. From germline, CDR1 is GTSNPN and CDR2 SVGIG (reference sequence). V was cut by 7 bases and J by 0 bases, with 18 bases left in between. Transcripts of RNA were the source for amplifying TCR beta CDR3 regions. The authors performed first-round RT-PCR with HTBI primers and then a second-round multiplex PCR. TCRdb called the multiplex PCR reads again in MiXCR, with one record for every CDR3 protein. The data hold about 370,000 distinct CDR3 sequences, with about 18% observed a single time. This TCR was recovered from an adult woman with stable Graves' hyperthyroidism. This chain connects TRBV30 to TRBJ1-1; perhaps TRBD1 as D (5 bases). Sequenced sample: peripheral blood. The CDR3 sequence is CALSPGMGMNTEAFF. The CDR3 DNA reads TGTGCCTTGAGCCCAGGGATGGGAATGAACACTGAAGCTTTCTTT.